This is a list of T cell receptor beta chains from one sample in a study of CD8+CD57+ T cells in acquired aplastic anemia. TCRdb recomputed calls from the reads with MiXCR, one row per CDR3 protein. Seen here are about 220,000 distinct CDR3 sequences, 30% to 40% observed once, and the top ten hold 1.1%. Sequencing used sorted CD4+, CD8+, or CD8+CD57+ T cells (not recorded which) from PBMCs. The receptor set was obtained from a human donor in good health, serving as a control. The CDR3 runs from the conserved cysteine through the conserved F or W. D genes are given only for firm matches. Size values are once, few and many counts, or a class for expanded clones, and some rows have none.

V gene,D gene,J gene,clone size,CDR3 protein
TRBV24-1,.,TRBJ1-6,once,CATSELRGNGNSPLHF
TRBV7-9,TRBD1,TRBJ1-5,.,CASSPGQGRQPQHF
TRBV5-8,.,TRBJ1-2,many,CASREDWEYGYTF
TRBV19,.,TRBJ1-2,.,CASSIGGREGIYGCTF
TRBV11-1,TRBD2,TRBJ2-3,few,CASSFSHSGSRVAEDTQYF
TRBV12-3/TRBV12-4,.,TRBJ2-7,many,CASSRTPTYEQYF
TRBV11-2,TRBD2,TRBJ2-1,.,CASSLVSGGRNEQFF
TRBV2,.,TRBJ2-5,.,CASSHRETQETQYF
TRBV9,.,TRBJ2-1,.,CASSGTPPGGSYNEQFF
TRBV2,.,TRBJ2-5,.,CASHRGGGGFETQYF
TRBV19,TRBD1,TRBJ1-2,many,CASRRGQSYGYTF
TRBV2,.,TRBJ1-3,.,CGSTKNRGANGNTIYF
TRBV20-1,.,TRBJ1-1,few,CSAQAGGNTEAFF
TRBV7-8,.,TRBJ2-5,.,CASSLSNLGQQETQYF
TRBV19,.,TRBJ2-2,.,CASKKGEWTGELFF
TRBV10-2,TRBD1,TRBJ1-3,many,CASRAGTGSGNTIYF
TRBV10-3,.,TRBJ2-1,many,CAISVPGPEYNEQFF
TRBV9,TRBD2,TRBJ2-7,.,CASSAAGTSGVTYEQYF
TRBV4-1,TRBD1,TRBJ1-1,few,CASSLYETGGRGTEAFF
TRBV7-3,.,TRBJ2-1,many,CASSLAGTVSYNEQFF
TRBV24-1,TRBD1,TRBJ2-7,many,CATSAWGAGGDEQYF
TRBV12-3/TRBV12-4,.,TRBJ1-2,few,CASSTDSHSGGYTF
TRBV5-1,.,TRBJ1-1,many,CASSSDMGTEAFF
TRBV24-1,.,TRBJ1-1,many,CATSVVHGDGRDEAFF
TRBV15,TRBD2,TRBJ2-1,.,CATSRASGGYNEQFF
TRBV19,.,TRBJ2-1,.,CASSPWSGNEQFF
TRBV20-1,.,TRBJ2-5,many,CSASPMWTQYF
TRBV19,.,TRBJ2-2,once,CASILGPKGGELFF
TRBV6-1,.,TRBJ2-5,few,CASSVRWGPQETQYF
TRBV14,.,TRBJ2-1,.,CASSQDKEQFF
TRBV12-3/TRBV12-4,.,TRBJ2-1,few,CASSLYGGTYNEQFF
TRBV2,TRBD1,TRBJ1-1,.,CASSGQGAPEAFF
TRBV4-2,TRBD1,TRBJ1-2,many,CASSQDRGRNYGYTF
TRBV9,.,TRBJ2-6,many,CASSELGSGANVLTF
TRBV5-6,.,TRBJ1-6,many,CASSRWTGSQSPLHF
TRBV16,.,TRBJ1-5,many,CASSQSTGNQPQHF
TRBV18,TRBD1,TRBJ2-7,.,CASSLGTGRVHEQYF
TRBV11-2,.,TRBJ1-3,.,CASSFQQGSGNTIYF
TRBV20-1,TRBD1,TRBJ1-4,.,CSARPGGDPEKLFF
TRBV7-9,.,TRBJ1-1,.,CAIRTGGNTEAFF
TRBV2,.,TRBJ1-6,many,CATARRVREGGSPLHF
TRBV7-8,.,TRBJ1-1,many,CASSSRGNTEAFF
TRBV2,TRBD2,TRBJ2-3,.,CASSGGLAGGPVTDTQYF
TRBV10-3,.,TRBJ1-2,once,CAIGATLAINYGHTF
TRBV3-1,TRBD1,TRBJ2-7,.,CASSRAGGREQYF
TRBV28,.,TRBJ1-1,few,CASSLETSGAFF
TRBV20-1,.,TRBJ2-3,many,CSATSGVQGDTQYF
TRBV11-2,TRBD1,TRBJ2-7,few,CASSASQTGLAYYEQYF
TRBV20-1,.,TRBJ1-1,few,CSAPWGVISPNTEAFF
TRBV5-1,.,TRBJ2-2,few,CASSAQSSTGELFF
TRBV15,TRBD1,TRBJ1-5,.,CATSRLGTAGQPQHF